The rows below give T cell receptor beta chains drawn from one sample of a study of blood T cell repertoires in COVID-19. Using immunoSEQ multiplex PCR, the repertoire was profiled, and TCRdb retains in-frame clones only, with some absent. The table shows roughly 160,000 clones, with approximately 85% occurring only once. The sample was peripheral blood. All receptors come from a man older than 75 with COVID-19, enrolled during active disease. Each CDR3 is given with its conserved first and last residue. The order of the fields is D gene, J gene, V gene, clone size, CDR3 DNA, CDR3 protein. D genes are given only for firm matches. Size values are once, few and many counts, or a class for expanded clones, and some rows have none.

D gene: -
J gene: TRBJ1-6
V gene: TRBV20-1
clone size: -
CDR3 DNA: TGCAGTGCTAGTTTCTTCCTAGGCCCTAATTCACCCCTCCACTTT
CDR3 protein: CSASFFLGPNSPLHF

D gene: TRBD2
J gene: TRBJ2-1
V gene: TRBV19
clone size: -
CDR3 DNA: TGTGCCAGTAGTATAGGGACTAGCGGGGGGCCCTACAATGAGCAGTTCTTC
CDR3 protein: CASSIGTSGGPYNEQFF

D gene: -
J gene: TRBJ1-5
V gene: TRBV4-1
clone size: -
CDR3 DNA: TGCGCCAGCAGCCAAGAAAGAGGGAATCAGCCCCAGCATTTT
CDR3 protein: CASSQERGNQPQHF

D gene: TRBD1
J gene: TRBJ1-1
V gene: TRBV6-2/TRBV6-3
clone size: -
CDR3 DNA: TGTGCCAGCAGTAGACAGGGGATCGGTGTGGGAACTGAAGCTTTCTTT
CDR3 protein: CASSRQGIGVGTEAFF

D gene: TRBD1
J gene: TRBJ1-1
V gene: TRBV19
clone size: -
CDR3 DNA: TGTGCCAGTAGTGTTCGGGACAGGATGAGCGAGGGCGCTGAAGCTTTCTTT
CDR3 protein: CASSVRDRMSEGAEAFF

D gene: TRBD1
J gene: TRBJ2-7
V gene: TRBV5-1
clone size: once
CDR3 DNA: TGCGCCAGCAGCTACCTTTCGGACAGGGCTATCTACGAGCAGTACTTC
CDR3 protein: CASSYLSDRAIYEQYF

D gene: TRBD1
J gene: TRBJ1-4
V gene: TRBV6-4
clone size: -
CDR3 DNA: TGTGCCAGCAGCGAATACAGGGGGTCGGCTAATGAAAAACTGTTTTTT
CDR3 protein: CASSEYRGSANEKLFF

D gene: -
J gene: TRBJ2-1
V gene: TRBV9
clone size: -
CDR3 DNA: TGTGCCAGCAGCGTAGCTACGGCAACCTGGAGCTCCTACAATGAGCAGTTCTTC
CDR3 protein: CASSVATATWSSYNEQFF

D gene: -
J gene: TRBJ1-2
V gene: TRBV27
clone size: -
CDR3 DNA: TGTGCCAGCAGTGACCGGGTGTTCTATGGCTACACCTTC
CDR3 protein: CASSDRVFYGYTF

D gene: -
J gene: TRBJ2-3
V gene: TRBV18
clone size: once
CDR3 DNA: TGTGCCAGCTCAAGGAGAACAGATACGCAGTATTTT
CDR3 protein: CASSRRTDTQYF

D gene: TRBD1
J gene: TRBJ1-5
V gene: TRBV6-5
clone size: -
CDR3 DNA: TGTGCCAGCAGCGACAGGGGGGGTAGCAATCAGCCCCAGCATTTT
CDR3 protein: CASSDRGGSNQPQHF

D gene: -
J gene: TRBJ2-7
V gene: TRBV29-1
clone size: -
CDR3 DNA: TGCAGCGTTGTAACGGAGCTCGGGACCTACGAGCAGTACTTC
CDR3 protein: CSVVTELGTYEQYF

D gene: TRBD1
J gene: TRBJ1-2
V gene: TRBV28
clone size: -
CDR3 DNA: TGTGCCACCTCCAGGACAGGTTATGGCTACACCTTC
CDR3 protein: CATSRTGYGYTF

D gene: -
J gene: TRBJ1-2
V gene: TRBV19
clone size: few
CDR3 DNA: TGTGCCAGTAGTATGACAGCCCTCTATGGCTACACCTTC
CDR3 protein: CASSMTALYGYTF

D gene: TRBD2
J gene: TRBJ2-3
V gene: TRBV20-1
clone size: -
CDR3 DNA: TGCAGTGCTAGTTTCAGCGGGGGGGGTACAGATACGCAGTATTTT
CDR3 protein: CSASFSGGGTDTQYF

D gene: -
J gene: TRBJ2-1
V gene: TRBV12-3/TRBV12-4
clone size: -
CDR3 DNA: TGTGCCAGCAGCCTCTTTGATGAGCAGTTCTTC
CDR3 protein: CASSLFDEQFF

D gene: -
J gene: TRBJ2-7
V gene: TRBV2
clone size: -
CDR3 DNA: TGTGCCAGCAGTGAAAGGAGCAGGGGTCGCGAGCAGTACTTC
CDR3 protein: CASSERSRGREQYF

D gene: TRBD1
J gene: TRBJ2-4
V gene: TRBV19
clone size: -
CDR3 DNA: TGTGCCAGTGCACCACAGGGGAAGGCCAAAAACATTCAGTACTTC
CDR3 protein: CASAPQGKAKNIQYF

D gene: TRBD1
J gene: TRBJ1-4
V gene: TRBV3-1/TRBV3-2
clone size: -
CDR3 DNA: TGTGCCAGCAGCTGGACAGGGGGAAGGGAAAAACTGTTTTTT
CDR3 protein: CASSWTGGREKLFF

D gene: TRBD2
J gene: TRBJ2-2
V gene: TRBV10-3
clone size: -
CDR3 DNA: TGTGCCATCAGTGCTAGCGGGGGCCTGAACACCGGGGAGCTGTTTTTT
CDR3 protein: CAISASGGLNTGELFF

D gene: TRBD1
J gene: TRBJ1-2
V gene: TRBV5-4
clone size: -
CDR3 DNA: TGTGCCAGCCGAAGTGGCGGGGGACAGGTCTATGGCTACACCTTC
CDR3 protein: CASRSGGGQVYGYTF

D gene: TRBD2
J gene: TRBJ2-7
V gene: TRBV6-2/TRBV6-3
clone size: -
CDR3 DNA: TGTGCCAGCAACCCACTCGGACTAGTCTCCTACGAGCAGTACTTC
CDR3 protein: CASNPLGLVSYEQYF

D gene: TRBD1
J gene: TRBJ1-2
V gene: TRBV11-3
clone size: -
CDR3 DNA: TGTGCCAGCAGCCGTACGACAGGGGCTTATGGCTACACCTTC
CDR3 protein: CASSRTTGAYGYTF

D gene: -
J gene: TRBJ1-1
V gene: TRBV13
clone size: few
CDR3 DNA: TGTGCCAGCAGCTCCAGGGGACTGAACACTGAAGCTTTCTTT
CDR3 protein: CASSSRGLNTEAFF

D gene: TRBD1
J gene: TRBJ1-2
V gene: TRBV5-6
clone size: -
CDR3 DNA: TGTGCCAGCACCCCCGCGCAGGGGGTCTATGGCTACACCTTC
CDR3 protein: CASTPAQGVYGYTF

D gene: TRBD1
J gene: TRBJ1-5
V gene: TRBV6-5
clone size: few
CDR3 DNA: TGTGCCAGCAGACGACCCGGGACAGGCGATCAGCCCCAGCATTTT
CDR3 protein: CASRRPGTGDQPQHF

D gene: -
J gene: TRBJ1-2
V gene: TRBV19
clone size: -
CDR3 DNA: TGTGCCAGTAGTGCCAGCCTCCGGGCAGGGCGAAAAGGCTACACCTTC
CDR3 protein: CASSASLRAGRKGYTF

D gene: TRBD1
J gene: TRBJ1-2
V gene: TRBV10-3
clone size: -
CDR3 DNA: TGTGCCATCAGGACAGGGGGGACAGGTGGCTACACCTTC
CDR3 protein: CAIRTGGTGGYTF

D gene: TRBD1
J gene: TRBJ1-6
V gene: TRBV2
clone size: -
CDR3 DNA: TGTGCCAGCAGTGAACAGGGGGTAAGAGGTTCACCCCTCCACTTT
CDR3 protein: CASSEQGVRGSPLHF

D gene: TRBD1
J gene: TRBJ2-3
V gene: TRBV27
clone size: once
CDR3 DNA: TGTGCCAGCAGGAAAGACAGGGGCTACACAGATACGCAGTATTTT
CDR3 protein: CASRKDRGYTDTQYF

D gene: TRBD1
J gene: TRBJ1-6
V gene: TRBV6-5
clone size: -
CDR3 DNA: TGTGCCAGCAGTTACGGCGGACAGGGTGGTTCACCCCTCCACTTT
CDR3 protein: CASSYGGQGGSPLHF

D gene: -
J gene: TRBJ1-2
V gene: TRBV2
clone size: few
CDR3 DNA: TGTGCCAGCAGTGAGGGACAAACCCGACTCTATGGCTACACCTTC
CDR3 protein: CASSEGQTRLYGYTF